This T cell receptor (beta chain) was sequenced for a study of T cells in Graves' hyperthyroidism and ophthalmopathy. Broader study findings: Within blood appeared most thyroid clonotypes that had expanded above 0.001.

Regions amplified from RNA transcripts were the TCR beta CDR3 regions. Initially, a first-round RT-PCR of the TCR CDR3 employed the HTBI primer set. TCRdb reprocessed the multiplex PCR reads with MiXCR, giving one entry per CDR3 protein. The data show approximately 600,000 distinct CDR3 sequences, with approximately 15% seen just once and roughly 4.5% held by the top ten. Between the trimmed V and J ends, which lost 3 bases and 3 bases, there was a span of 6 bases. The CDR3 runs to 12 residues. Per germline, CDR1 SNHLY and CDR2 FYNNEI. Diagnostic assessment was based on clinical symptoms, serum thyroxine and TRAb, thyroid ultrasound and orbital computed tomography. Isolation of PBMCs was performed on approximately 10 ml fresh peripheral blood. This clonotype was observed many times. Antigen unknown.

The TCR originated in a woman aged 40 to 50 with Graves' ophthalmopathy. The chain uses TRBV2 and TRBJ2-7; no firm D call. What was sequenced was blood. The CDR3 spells CASSDPYYEQYF. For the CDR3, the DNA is TGTGCCAGCAGTGATCCGTACTACGAGCAGTACTTC. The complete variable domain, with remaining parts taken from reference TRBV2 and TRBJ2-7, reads EPEVTQTPSHQVTQMGQEVILRCVPISNHLYFYWYRQILGQKVEFLVSFYNNEISEKSEIFDDQFSVERPDGSNFTLKIRSTKLEDSAMYFCASSDPYYEQYFGPGTRLTVT.